This note documents a single T cell receptor (beta chain) sequence. With 4 bases clipped from V and 7 bases from J, the junction kept 9 bases outside the gene matches. The CDR3 has 15 amino acids. CDR1 and CDR2 (germline): SGHRS, YFSETQ. The data belong to a study of cytomegalovirus exposure and HLA in healthy donors. Profiled with immunoSEQ multiplex PCR; TCRdb holds only in-frame clones, not every one. The data hold roughly 67,000 clones, with roughly nine tenths observed a single time. The chain carries TRBV5-1 and TRBJ2-1; TRBD2 matches 9 bases. Input material: PBMCs. The sequence derives from a man aged 18 to 29 in good health and CMV-seronegative. The DNA for the CDR3 is TGCGCCAGCAGCCTGGTAGGGCTAGCGGGGAATGAGCAGTTCTTC. Protein product: CASSLVGLAGNEQFF.